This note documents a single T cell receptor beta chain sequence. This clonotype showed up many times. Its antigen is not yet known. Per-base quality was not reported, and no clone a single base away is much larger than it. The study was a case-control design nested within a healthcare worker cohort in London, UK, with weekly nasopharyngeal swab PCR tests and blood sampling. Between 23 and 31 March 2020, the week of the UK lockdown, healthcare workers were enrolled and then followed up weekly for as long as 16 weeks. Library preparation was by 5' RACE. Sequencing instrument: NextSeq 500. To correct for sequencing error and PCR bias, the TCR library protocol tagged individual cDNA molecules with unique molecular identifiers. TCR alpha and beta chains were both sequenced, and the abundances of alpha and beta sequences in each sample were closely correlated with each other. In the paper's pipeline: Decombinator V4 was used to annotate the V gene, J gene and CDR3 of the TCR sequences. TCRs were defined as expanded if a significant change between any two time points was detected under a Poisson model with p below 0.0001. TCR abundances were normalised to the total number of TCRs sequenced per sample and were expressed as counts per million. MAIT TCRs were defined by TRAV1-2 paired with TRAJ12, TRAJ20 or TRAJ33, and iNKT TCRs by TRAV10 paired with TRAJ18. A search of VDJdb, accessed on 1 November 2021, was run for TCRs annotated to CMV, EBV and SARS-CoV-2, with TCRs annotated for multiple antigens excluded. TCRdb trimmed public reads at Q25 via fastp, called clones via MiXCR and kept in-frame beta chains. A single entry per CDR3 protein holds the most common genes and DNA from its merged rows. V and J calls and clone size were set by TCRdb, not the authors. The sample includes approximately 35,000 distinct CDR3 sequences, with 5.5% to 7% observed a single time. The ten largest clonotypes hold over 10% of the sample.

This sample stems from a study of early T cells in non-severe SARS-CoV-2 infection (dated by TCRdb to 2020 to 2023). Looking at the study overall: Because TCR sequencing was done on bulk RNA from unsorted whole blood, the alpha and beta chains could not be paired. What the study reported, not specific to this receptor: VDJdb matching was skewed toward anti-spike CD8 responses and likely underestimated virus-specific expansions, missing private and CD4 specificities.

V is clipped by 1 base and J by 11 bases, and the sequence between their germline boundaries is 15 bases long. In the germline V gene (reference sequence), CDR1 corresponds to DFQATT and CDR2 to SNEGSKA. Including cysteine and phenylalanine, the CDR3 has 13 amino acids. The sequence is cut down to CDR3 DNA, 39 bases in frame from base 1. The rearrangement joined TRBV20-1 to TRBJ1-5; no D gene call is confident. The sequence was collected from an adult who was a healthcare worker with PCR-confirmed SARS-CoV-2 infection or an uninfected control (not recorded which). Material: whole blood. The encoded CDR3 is CSARVSFGSAQHF. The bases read TGCAGTGCTAGAGTGAGTTTTGGGTCAGCCCAGCATTTT.